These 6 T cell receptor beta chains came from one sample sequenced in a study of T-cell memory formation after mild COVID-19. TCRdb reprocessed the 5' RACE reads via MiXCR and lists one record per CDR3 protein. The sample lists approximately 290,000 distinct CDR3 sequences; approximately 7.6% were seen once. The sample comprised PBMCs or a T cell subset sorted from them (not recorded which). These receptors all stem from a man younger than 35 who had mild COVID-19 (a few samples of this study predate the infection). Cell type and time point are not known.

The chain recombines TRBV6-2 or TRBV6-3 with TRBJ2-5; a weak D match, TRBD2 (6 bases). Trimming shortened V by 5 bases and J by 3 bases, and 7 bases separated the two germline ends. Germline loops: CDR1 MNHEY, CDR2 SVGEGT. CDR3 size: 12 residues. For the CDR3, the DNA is TGTGCCAGCAGTGGAGGGGAAGAGACCCAGTACTTC. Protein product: CASSGGEETQYF.

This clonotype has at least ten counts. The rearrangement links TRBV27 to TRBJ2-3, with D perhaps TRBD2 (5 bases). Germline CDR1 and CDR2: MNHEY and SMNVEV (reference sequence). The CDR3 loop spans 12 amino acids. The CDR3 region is CAVASAPDTQYF. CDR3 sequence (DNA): TGTGCAGTAGCGAGCGCGCCAGATACGCAGTATTTT.

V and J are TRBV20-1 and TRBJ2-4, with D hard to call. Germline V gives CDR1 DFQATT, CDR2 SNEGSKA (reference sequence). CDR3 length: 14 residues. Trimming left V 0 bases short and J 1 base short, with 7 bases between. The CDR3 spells CSARDAAAKNIQYF. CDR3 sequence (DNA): TGCAGTGCTAGAGATGCGGCGGCCAAAAACATTCAGTACTTC.

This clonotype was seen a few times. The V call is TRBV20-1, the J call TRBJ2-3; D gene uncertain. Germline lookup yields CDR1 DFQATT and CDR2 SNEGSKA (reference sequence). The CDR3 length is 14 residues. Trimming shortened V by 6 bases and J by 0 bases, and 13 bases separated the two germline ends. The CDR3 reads CSAAIAASTDTQYF. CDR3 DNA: TGCAGTGCCGCGATTGCCGCTAGCACAGATACGCAGTATTTT.

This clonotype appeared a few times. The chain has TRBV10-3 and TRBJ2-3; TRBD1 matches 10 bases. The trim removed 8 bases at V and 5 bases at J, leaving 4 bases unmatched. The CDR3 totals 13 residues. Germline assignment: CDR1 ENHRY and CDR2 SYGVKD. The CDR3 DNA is TGTGCCATCGGGACAGGGGAATTAGATACGCAGTATTTT. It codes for CAIGTGELDTQYF.

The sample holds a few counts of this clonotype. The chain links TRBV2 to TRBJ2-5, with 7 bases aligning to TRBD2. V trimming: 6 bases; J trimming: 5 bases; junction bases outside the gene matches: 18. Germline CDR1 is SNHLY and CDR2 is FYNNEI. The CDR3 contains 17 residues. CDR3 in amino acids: CASRKIDVGGLKETQYF. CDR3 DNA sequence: TGTGCCAGCAGGAAGATCGATGTGGGGGGACTAAAGGAGACCCAGTACTTC.